The clone carrying this T cell receptor (beta chain) was recorded many times. Its antigen remains unknown. The time point here: sample taken at primary tumor resection. Whole RNA came from tumor, nontumor lung or frozen PBMC and was sequenced without being sorted. TCRdb redid the calling of the 5' RACE reads with MiXCR, one entry per CDR3 protein. The table lists about 100,000 distinct CDR3 sequences, 3.5% to 5% of them singletons. The V segment lost 2 bases and the J segment 5 bases; nucleotides outside the gene matches: 6. Per germline, CDR1 SGHRS and CDR2 YFSETQ. The CDR3 extends over 14 amino acids. The record originates from a study of spatial heterogeneity in lung cancer. Findings and limits, study-wide: Expanded intratumoral alpha and beta TCR counts tracked tumor mutation counts. Quantities of ubiquitous and regional expanded TCRs paralleled ubiquitous and regional nonsynonymous mutations, respectively. Alpha chain coverage of tumor T cells was estimated at 6.5% to 7.5%, and beta chain coverage at about 13%.

The sequencing here drew on lung tumor tissue, taken at surgery. This TCR derives from a male donor with early-stage non-small cell lung cancer. The chain carries TRBV5-1 and TRBJ2-7; TRBD1 matches at 8 bases. The CDR3 nucleotides read TGCGCCAGCAGCTTCCGACAGGGGAACGACGAGCAGTACTTC. It yields the protein CASSFRQGNDEQYF.